Each of the 4 T cell receptor beta chains below was sequenced from the same sample in a study of blood T cell repertoires in COVID-19 (dated by TCRdb to 2018 to 2021). Preparation of the library involved the immunoSEQ multiplex PCR assay. The immuneACCESS repertoire file appears here via TCRdb, limited to in-frame rearrangements. These files lack a portion of the clones; in checked studies, under half of the deficit traces to unresolved V genes, and the cause of the others is not known. The sample table lists fewer than 250,000 clones, approximately 88% of them with a count of one. The ten largest clones add up to about 6.3% of the sample. The specimen sequenced was peripheral blood. The origin of the receptors is a man in his 60s who had recovered from COVID-19.

The chain uses TRBV28 and TRBJ2-5; D gene ambiguous. The CDR3 runs to 15 residues. Germline assignment: CDR1 MDHEN and CDR2 SYDVKM. V lost 2 bases and J 0 bases, leaving 10 bases between the germline ends. The CDR3 nucleotides are TGTGCCAGCAGTTTAGCCGGTGCGTACCAAGAGACCCAGTACTTC. The encoded protein is CASSLAGAYQETQYF.

V usage is TRBV5-1 and J usage is TRBJ2-7, with 9 bases fitting TRBD1. Trimming removed 4 bases from V and 0 bases from J; junction bases left unmatched: 11. The length of the CDR3 is 17 residues. Germline V gene lookup returns CDR1 SGHRS and CDR2 YFSETQ. The CDR3 bases are TGCGCCAGCAGCAGCAGGGGCGACAGGGGGAGCTCCTACGAGCAGTACTTC. This encodes CASSSRGDRGSSYEQYF.

The chain carries TRBV19 and TRBJ1-5; possible D gene TRBD1, 6 bases. CDR1 is LNHDA and CDR2 is SQIVND in the germline V gene (reference sequence). This CDR3 is built from 14 residues. Trimming pared 2 bases from V and 4 bases from J, leaving 9 bases between. The CDR3 DNA reads TGTGCCAGTAGTATACAGGGGTTAAATCAGCCCCAGCATTTT. Its protein product is CASSIQGLNQPQHF.

The chain uses TRBV28 and TRBJ1-6; no firm D call. The germline V gene has CDR1 MDHEN and CDR2 SYDVKM. Trimming took 5 bases from V and 7 from J, leaving 15 bases between them. The CDR3 loop spans 15 amino acids. The CDR3 is CASSPPRGRNSPLHF. The CDR3 DNA is TGTGCCAGCAGTCCGCCTCGAGGTCGAAATTCACCCCTCCACTTT.